This section outlines one T cell receptor beta chain sequence together with its context. The antigen is unknown. The data derive from a study of cytomegalovirus exposure and HLA in healthy donors. Study results and caveats: Researchers reported in a later analysis that a missense DCLRE1C variant was tied to TCR beta V- and J-gene trimming. Previously analyzed data showed that most TCR beta V segments were productive at a frequency of about 87% or about 30%.

CDR1 and CDR2 (germline): SGHKS, YYEKEE (reference sequence). The CDR3 is 15 amino acids. V shed 4 bases, J shed 5 bases, and the junction held 10 bases outside the gene matches. PCR amplification relied on 60 Vbeta primers (plus 13 Jbeta primers). Here immunoSEQ multiplex PCR was the method, and the copy in TCRdb shows in-frame clones only, minus some. The sample carries around 100,000 clones, roughly 84% recorded once. The TCR was taken from a woman between 18 and 29 years old in good health and CMV-seronegative. Input material: PBMCs. V usage is TRBV5-5 and J usage is TRBJ2-7, with 9 bases aligning to TRBD1. This CDR3 reads CASSPPWDRVHEQYF. The CDR3 nucleotides read TGTGCCAGCAGCCCCCCATGGGACAGGGTTCACGAGCAGTACTTC.